A single sample gave rise to the 4 T cell receptor beta chains below, sequenced in a study of T cell changes during pregnancy in multiple sclerosis (dated by TCRdb to between 2018 and 2020). The method behind the library was the immunoSEQ multiplex PCR assay. TCRdb retrieved this table from immuneACCESS and kept in-frame rearrangements only. Not all clones are present; in checked studies, unresolved V genes account for under half, and no reason is known for the remainder. For this sample the table gives 50,000 to 75,000 clones, of which about 88% were detected only once. Of the sample, about 3.1% is held by the ten largest clones. The input for sequencing was peripheral blood, taken in the first trimester of pregnancy. All receptors come from a female donor in good health, enrolled as a control in a pregnancy study.

This clone has just one count. The chain is built from TRBV7-9 and TRBJ1-1; tentative D call: TRBD1 (5 bases). V lost 4 bases and J lost 1, with 19 bases in between. The CDR3 is 17 amino acids. Germline CDR1 reads SEHNR; CDR2 reads FQNEAQ (reference sequence). In nucleotides, the CDR3 is TGTGCCAGCAGCTCCCTTTCCCCGGGACTCAAGAACACTGAAGCTTTCTTT. It translates to CASSSLSPGLKNTEAFF.

This clone was seen only once. The genes are TRBV29-1 and TRBJ1-3; D gene unclear. Germline values: CDR1 SQVTM, CDR2 ANQGSEA. The V gene lost 5 bases and the J gene lost 0 bases, with 5 bases spanning the gap. The length of the CDR3 is 12 residues. CDR3 sequence (DNA): TGCAGCGTTCACAGCTCTGGAAACACCATATATTTT. Translated: CSVHSSGNTIYF.

J is TRBJ1-1 and V is TRBV6-1; D gene uncertain. Looked up from germline, CDR1 is MNHNS and CDR2 is SASEGT. The CDR3 loop spans 15 amino acids. Trimming removed 2 bases at V and 1 base at J, with 11 bases between. The CDR3 loop reads CASSEQRTGNTEAFF. For the CDR3, the DNA is TGTGCCAGCAGTGAACAGAGAACGGGGAACACTGAAGCTTTCTTT.

CDR3 amino acids: CASSPRLGLAANQIYNEQFF. Written as DNA, the CDR3 is TGTGCCAGCAGTCCTAGGCTGGGACTAGCGGCCAACCAGATATACAATGAGCAGTTCTTC. The gene calls are TRBV2 and TRBJ2-1; TRBD2 matches 11 bases. After removal of 5 bases from V and 4 bases from J, the junction contained 19 bases not matched to a gene. This CDR3 comprises 20 residues. The germline CDR1 and CDR2 sequences are SNHLY and FYNNEI.